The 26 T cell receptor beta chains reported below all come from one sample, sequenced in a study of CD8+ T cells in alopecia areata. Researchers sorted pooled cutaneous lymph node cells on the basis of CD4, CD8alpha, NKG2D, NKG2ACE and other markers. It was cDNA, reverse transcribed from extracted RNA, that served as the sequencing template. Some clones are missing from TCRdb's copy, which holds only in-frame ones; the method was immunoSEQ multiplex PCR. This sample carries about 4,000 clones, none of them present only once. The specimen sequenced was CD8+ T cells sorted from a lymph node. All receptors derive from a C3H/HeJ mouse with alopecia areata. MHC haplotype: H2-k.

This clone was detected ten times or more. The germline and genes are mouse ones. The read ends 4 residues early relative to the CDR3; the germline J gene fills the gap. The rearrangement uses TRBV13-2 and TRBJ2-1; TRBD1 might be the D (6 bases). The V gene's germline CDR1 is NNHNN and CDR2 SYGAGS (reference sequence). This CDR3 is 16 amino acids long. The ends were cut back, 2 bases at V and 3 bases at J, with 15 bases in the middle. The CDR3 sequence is CASGEPFTGIYAEQFF. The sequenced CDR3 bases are TGTGCCAGCGGTGAGCCCTTTACAGGGATCTATGCT.

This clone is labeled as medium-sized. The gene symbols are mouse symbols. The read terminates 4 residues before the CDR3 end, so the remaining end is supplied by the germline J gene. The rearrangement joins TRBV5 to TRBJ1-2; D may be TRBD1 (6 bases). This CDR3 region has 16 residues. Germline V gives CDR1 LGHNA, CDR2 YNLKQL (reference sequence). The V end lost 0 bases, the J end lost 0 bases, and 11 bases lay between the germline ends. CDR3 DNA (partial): TGTGCCAGCAGCCAAGATCAGACAGGCTCAAACTCC. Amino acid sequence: CASSQDQTGSNS. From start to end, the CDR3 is CASSQDQTGSNSDYTF.

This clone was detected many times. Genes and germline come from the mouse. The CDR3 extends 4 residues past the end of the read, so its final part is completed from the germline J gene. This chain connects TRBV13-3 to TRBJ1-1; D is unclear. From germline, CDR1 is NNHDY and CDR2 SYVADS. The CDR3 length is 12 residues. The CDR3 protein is CASSEISTEVFF. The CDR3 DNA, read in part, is TGTGCCAGCAGTGAAATCAGTACA.

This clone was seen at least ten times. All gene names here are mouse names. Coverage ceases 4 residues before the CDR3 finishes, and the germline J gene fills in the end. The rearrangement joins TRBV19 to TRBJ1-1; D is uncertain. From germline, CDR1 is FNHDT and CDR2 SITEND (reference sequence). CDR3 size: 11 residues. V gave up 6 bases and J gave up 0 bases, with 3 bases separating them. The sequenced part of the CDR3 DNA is TGTGCCAGCACACAGAACACA. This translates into CASTQNT. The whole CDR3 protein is CASTQNTEVFF.

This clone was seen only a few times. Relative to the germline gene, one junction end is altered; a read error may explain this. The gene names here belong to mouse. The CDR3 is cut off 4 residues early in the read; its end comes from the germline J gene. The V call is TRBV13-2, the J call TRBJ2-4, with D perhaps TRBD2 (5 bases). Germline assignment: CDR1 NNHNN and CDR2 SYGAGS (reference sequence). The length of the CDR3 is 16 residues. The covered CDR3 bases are TGTGCCAACGGTGATGCTTCCTGGGAGAGTCAAAAC. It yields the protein CANGDASWESQN. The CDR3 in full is CANGDASWESQNTLYF.

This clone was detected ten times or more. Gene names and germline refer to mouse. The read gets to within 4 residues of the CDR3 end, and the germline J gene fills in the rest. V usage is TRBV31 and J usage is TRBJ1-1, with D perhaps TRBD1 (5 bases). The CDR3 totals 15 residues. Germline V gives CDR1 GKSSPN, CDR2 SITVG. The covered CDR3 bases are TGTGCCTGGAGCCCCGGGACTGGGGGGGAGGAA. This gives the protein CAWSPGTGGEE. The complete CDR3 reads CAWSPGTGGEEEVFF.

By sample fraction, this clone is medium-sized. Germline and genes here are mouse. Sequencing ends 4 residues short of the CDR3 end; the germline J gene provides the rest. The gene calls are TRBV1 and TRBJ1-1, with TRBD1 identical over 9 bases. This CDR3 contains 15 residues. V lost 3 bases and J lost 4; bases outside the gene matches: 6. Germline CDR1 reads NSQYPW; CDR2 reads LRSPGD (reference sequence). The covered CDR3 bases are TGCACCTGCAGTGCCTCCGGGACAGGGTTCACA. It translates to CTCSASGTGFT. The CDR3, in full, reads CTCSASGTGFTEVFF. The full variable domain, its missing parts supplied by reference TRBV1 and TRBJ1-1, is VTLLEQNPRWRLVPRGQAVNLRCILKNSQYPWMSWYQQDLQKQLQWLFTLRSPGDKEVKSLPGADYLATRVTDTELRLQVANMSQGRTLYCTCSASGTGFTEVFFGKGTRLTVV.

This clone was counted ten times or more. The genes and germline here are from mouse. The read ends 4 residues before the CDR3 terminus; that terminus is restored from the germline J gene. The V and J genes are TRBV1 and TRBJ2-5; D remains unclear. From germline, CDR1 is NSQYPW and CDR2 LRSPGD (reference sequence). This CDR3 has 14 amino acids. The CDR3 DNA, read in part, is TGCACCTGCAGTGCAGATATGACAAAAGAC. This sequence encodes CTCSADMTKD. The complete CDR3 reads CTCSADMTKDTQYF.

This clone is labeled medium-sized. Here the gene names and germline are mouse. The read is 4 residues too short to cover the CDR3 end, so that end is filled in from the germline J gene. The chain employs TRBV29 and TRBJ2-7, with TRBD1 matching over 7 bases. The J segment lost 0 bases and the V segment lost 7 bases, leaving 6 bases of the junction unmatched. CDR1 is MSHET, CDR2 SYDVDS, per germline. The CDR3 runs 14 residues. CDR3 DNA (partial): TGTGCTAGCATTAGGGACAGCTTCTCCTAT. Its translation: CASIRDSFSY. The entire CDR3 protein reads CASIRDSFSYEQYF. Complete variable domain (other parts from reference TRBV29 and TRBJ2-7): DMKVTQMPRYLIKRMGENVLLECGQDMSHETMYWYRQDPGLGLQLIYISYDVDSNSEGDIPKGYRVSRKKREHFSLILDSAKTNQTSVYFCASIRDSFSYEQYFGPGTRLTVL.

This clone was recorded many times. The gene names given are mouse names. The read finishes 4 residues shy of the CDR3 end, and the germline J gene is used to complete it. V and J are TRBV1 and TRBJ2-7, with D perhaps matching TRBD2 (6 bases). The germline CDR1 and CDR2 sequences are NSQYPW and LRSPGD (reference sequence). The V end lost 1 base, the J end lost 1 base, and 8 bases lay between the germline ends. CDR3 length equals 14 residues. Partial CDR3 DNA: TGCACCTGCAGTGCAGGACTGGAGTCCTAT. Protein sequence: CTCSAGLESY. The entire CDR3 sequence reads CTCSAGLESYEQYF.

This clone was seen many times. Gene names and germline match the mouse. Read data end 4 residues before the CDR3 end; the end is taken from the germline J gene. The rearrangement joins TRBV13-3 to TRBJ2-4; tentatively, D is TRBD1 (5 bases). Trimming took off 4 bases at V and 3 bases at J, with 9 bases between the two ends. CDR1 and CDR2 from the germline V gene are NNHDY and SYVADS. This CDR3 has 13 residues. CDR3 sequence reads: CASSPGWQNTLYF. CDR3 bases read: TGTGCCAGCAGTCCAGGGTGGCAAAAC.

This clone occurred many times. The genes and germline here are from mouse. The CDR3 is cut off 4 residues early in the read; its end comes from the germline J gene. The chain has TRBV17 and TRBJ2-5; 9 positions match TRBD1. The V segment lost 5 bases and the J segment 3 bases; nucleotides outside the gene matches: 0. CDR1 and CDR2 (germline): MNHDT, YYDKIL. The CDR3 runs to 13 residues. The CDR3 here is CASSDRGQDTQYF. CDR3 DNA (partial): TGTGCTAGCAGTGACAGGGGGCAAGAC.

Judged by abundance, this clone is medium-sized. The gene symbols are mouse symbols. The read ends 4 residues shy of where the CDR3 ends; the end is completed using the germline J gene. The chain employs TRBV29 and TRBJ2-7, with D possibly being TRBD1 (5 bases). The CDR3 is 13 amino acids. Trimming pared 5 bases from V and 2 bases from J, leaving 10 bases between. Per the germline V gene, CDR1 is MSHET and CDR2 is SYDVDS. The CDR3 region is CASSPQGPYEQYF. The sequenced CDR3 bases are TGTGCTAGCAGTCCTCAGGGTCCCTAT.

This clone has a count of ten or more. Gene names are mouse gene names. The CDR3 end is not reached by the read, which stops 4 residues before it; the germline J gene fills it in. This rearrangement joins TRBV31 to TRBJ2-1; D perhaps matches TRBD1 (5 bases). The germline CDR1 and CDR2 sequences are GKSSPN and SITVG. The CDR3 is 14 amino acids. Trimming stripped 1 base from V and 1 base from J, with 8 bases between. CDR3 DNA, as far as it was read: TGTGCCTGGAGTCCCGACAGCAACTATGCT. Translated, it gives CAWSPDSNYA. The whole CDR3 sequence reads CAWSPDSNYAEQFF. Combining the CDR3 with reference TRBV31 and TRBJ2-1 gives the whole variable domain AQTIHQWPVAEIKAVGSPLSLGCTIKGKSSPNLYWYWQATGGTLQQLFYSITVGQVESVVQLNLSASRPKDDQFILSTEKLLLSHSGFYLCAWSPDSNYAEQFFGPGTRLTVL.

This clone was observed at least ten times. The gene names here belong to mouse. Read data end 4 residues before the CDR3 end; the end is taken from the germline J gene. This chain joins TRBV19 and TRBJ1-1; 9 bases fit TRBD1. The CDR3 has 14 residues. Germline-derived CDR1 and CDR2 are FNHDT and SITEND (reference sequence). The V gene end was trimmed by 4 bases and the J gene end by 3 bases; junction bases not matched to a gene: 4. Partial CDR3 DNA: TGTGCCAGCAGTCGTCGGACAGGGGACACA. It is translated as CASSRRTGDT. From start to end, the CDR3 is CASSRRTGDTEVFF.

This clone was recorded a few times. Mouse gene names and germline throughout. CDR3 residues: CASSQDPGWGFYAEQFF. CDR3 DNA, as far as it was read: TGTGCCAGCAGCCAAGATCCGGGCTGGGGCTTCTATGCT. The rearrangement links TRBV2 to TRBJ2-1; TRBD2 might be the D (6 bases). The CDR3 end lies 4 residues beyond the end of the read and is filled in from the germline J gene. The CDR3 has 17 residues. The V end lost 0 bases, the J end lost 3 bases, and 15 bases lay between the germline ends. Germline V lookup: CDR1 LGHNA, CDR2 YSYQKL.

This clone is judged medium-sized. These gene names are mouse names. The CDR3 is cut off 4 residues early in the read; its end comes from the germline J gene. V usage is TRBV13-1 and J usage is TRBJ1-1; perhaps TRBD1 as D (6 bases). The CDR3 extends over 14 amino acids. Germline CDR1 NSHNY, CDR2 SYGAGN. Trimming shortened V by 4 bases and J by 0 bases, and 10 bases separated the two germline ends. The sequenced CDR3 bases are TGTGCCAGCAGTAGGGGACAAACAAACACA. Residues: CASSRGQTNT. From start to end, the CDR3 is CASSRGQTNTEVFF.

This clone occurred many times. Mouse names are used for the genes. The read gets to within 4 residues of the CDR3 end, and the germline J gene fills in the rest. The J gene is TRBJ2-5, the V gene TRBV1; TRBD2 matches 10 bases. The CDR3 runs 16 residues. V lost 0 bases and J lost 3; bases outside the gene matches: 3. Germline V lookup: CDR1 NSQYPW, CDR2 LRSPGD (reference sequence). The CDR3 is CTCSADYWGGQDTQYF. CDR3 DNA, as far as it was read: TGCACCTGCAGTGCAGATTACTGGGGGGGGCAAGAC.

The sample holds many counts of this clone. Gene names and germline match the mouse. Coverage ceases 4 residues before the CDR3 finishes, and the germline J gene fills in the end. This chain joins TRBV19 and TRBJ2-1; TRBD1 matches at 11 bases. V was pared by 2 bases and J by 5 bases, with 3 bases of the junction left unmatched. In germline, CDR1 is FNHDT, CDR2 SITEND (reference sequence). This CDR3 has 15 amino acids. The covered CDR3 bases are TGTGCCAGCAGTATGATGGGACAGGGGGATGCT. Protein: CASSMMGQGDA. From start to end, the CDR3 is CASSMMGQGDAEQFF.

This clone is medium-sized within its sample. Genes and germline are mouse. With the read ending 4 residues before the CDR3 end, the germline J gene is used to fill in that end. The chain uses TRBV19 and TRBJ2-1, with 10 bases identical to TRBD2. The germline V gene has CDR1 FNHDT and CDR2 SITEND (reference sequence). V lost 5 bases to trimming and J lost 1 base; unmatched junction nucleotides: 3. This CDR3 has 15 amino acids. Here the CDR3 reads CASRDWGKNYAEQFF. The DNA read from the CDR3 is TGTGCCAGCAGGGACTGGGGGAAGAACTATGCT. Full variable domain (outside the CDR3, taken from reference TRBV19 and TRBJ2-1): GGIITQTPKFLIGQEGQKLTLKCQQNFNHDTMYWYRQDSGKGLRLIYYSITENDLQKGDLSEGYDASREKKSSFSLTVTSAQKNEMAVFLCASRDWGKNYAEQFFGPGTRLTVL.

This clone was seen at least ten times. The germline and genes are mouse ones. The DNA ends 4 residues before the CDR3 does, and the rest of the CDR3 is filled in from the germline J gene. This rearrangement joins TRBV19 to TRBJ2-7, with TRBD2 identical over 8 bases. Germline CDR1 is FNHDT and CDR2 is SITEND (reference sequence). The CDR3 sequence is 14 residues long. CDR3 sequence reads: CASSSGTGVYEQYF. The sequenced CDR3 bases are TGTGCCAGCAGTTCCGGGACTGGTGTGTAT.

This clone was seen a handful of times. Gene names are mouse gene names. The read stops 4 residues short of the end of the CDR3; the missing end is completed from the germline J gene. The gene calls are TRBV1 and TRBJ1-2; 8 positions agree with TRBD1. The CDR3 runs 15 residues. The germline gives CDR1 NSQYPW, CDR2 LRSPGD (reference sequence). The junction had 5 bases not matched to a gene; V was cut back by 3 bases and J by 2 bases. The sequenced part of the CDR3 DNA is TGCACCTGCAGTGCGTCGACAGGGGAGAACTCC. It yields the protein CTCSASTGENS. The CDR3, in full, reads CTCSASTGENSDYTF.

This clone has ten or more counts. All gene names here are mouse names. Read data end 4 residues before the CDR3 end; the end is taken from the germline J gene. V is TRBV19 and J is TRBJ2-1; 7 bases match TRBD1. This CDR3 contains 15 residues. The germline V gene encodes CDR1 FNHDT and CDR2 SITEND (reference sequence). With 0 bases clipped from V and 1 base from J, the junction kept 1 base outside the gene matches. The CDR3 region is CASSIGQGNYAEQFF. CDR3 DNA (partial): TGTGCCAGCAGTATAGGACAGGGAAACTATGCT.

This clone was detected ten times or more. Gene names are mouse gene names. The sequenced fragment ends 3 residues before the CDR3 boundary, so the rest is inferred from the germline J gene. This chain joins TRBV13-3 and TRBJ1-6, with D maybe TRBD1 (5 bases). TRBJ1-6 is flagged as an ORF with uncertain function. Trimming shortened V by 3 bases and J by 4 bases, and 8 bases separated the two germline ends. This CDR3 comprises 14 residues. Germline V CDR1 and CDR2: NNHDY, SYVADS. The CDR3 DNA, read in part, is TGTGCCAGCAGTGCCGGGACTTATAATTCGCCC. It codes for CASSAGTYNSP. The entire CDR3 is CASSAGTYNSPLYF.

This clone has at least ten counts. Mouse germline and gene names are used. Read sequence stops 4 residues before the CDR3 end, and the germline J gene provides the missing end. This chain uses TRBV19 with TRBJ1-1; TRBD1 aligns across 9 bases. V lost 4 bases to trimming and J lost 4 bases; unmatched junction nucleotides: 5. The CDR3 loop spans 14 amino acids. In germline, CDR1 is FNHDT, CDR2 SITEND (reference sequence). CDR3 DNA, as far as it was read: TGTGCCAGCAGTCCCGACAGGGGGATCACA. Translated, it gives CASSPDRGIT. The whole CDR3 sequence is CASSPDRGITEVFF.

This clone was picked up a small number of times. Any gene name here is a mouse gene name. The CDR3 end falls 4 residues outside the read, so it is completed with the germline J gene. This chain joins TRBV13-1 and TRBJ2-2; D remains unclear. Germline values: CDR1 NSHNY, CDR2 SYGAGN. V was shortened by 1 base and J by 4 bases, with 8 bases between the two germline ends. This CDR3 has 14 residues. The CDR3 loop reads CASSDWVGTGQLYF. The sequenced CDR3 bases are TGTGCCAGCAGTGATTGGGTGGGCACCGGG.